The rows below give T cell receptor beta chains drawn from one sample of a study of monozygotic twins with inflammatory bowel disease. TCRdb reprocessed the 5' RACE reads, with one entry per CDR3 protein and no DNA. This table lists more than 350,000 distinct CDR3 sequences. What was sequenced was blood. These receptors were taken from a human donor with ulcerative colitis or Crohn's disease, or a healthy co-twin of an affected twin (not recorded which). Both conserved end residues are part of each CDR3.

CASSVIQGAHNEQFF	TRBJ2-1	TRBV5-1
CASSSSHRDRTSGANVLTF	TRBJ2-6	TRBV7-3
CASSGTGGRTEAFF	TRBJ1-1	TRBV27
CASSFGTQGNQPQHF	TRBJ1-5	TRBV5-5
CSATRDRGNNEQFF	TRBJ2-1	TRBV20-1
CASKREGALNEQFF	TRBJ2-1	TRBV5-1
CATSDSGLAANNEQFF	TRBJ2-1	TRBV24-1
CATSRGTDYNQPQHF	TRBJ1-5	TRBV15
CASSLVPGQNNEQFF	TRBJ2-1	TRBV5-1
CASSQDESEQFF	TRBJ2-1	TRBV4-1
CASSEDSYQTNEQFF	TRBJ2-1	TRBV7-6
CASSFDRGRYEQYF	TRBJ2-7	TRBV27
CSAATSGRAETQYF	TRBJ2-5	TRBV20-1
CASSLGDLWTGTGVEQYF	TRBJ2-7	TRBV12-3/TRBV12-4
CASSLGPTGTNQPQHF	TRBJ1-5	TRBV12-3/TRBV12-4
CASSFAGGNTIYF	TRBJ1-3	TRBV12-3/TRBV12-4
CASSSASGTITEQFF	TRBJ2-1	TRBV11-2
CSVLRGSAGELFF	TRBJ2-2	TRBV29-1
CASSLITTGELFF	TRBJ2-2	TRBV5-4
CASSLERGTDTQYF	TRBJ2-3	TRBV5-1
CASSLVGMTGKQFF	TRBJ2-1	TRBV7-7
CSASPGTGYNSPLHF	TRBJ1-6	TRBV20-1
CASRTGGWETQYF	TRBJ2-5	TRBV2
CASSDSRDRVMEKKKGTEAFF	TRBJ1-1	TRBV6-4
CASSYPRGGGYTF	TRBJ1-2	TRBV6-2/TRBV6-3
CASGYNVPTEAFF	TRBJ1-1	TRBV6-5
CASSRDRVLGDGYTF	TRBJ1-2	TRBV27
CASSSPTGVLGEQYF	TRBJ2-7	TRBV19
CASSSRDREKTEAFF	TRBJ1-1	TRBV18
CASSLIFQHRNYEQYF	TRBJ2-7	TRBV7-2
CATSSVTGPNEKLFF	TRBJ1-4	TRBV15
CASSQDTFGGAYNEQFF	TRBJ2-1	TRBV14
CASSFFWGGELFF	TRBJ2-2	TRBV5-6
CASSLTVAGGLEEQYF	TRBJ2-7	TRBV7-6
CASSLSLGGDRPGYNEQFF	TRBJ2-1	TRBV13
CASSIFFETSGSADTQYF	TRBJ2-3	TRBV3-1
CASSLGGDGTEAFF	TRBJ1-1	TRBV5-1
CSAREQWNNVLTF	TRBJ2-6	TRBV20-1
CSGTRQGANTEAFF	TRBJ1-1	TRBV29-1
CASSVDLSRDWQQFF	TRBJ2-1	TRBV9
CASSEPGTAYGYTF	TRBJ1-2	TRBV25-1
CASSLPPGLAGGLTRTGELFF	TRBJ2-2	TRBV11-2
CSVEDPGLAGDTQYF	TRBJ2-3	TRBV29-1
CSGDPTESYEQYF	TRBJ2-7	TRBV20-1
CASTQGRGYTF	TRBJ1-2	TRBV6-6
CASTLGVSDTQYF	TRBJ2-3	TRBV7-6
CASSVGVSNEKLFF	TRBJ1-4	TRBV19
CASSPDLGGRSTGELFF	TRBJ2-2	TRBV7-2